These 16 T cell receptor beta chains were all obtained from the same sample, sequenced in a study of cytomegalovirus exposure and HLA in healthy donors. PCR primers comprised 60 Vbeta and 13 Jbeta primers. Some clones are missing from TCRdb's copy, which holds only in-frame ones; the method was immunoSEQ multiplex PCR. The sample lists 110,000 or so clones, under 85% seen once, with about 6% in the top ten. The sequenced sample consisted of PBMCs. The receptors shown here come from a man in his late teens or twenties in good health and CMV-seropositive.

V usage is TRBV30 and J usage is TRBJ2-3; 10 bases agree with TRBD1. Germline V gene data show CDR1 as GTSNPN and CDR2 as SVGIG (reference sequence). V lost 4 bases to trimming and J lost 7 bases; unmatched junction nucleotides: 5. The CDR3 consists of 13 residues. CDR3 residues: CAWTTGGANTQYF. For the CDR3, the DNA is TGTGCCTGGACGACAGGGGGCGCAAATACGCAGTATTTT.

The V gene is TRBV9, the J gene TRBJ1-1; D possibly corresponds to TRBD1 (6 bases). Germline loops: CDR1 SGDLS, CDR2 YYNGEE. There are 14 residues in the CDR3. Trimming left V 3 bases short and J 4 bases short, with 13 bases between. The CDR3 DNA sequence: TGTGCCAGCAGCGCAACAGGGAGTGGCACTGAAGCTTTCTTT. This translates into CASSATGSGTEAFF.

This clone was observed once. The chain employs TRBV6-5 and TRBJ2-1; perhaps TRBD1 as D (6 bases). The CDR3 loop spans 15 amino acids. Deletions cut 1 base from V and 5 bases from J, with 12 bases between. In germline, CDR1 is MNHEY, CDR2 SVGAGI. This CDR3 is CASSYLWGTNNEQFF. The CDR3 DNA reads TGTGCCAGCAGTTACTTGTGGGGGACAAACAATGAGCAGTTCTTC.

The V and J genes are TRBV7-9 and TRBJ1-1; TRBD1 aligns across 9 bases. This CDR3 has 15 amino acids. Trimming cost V 5 bases and J 5 bases; bases outside gene matches: 9. Per the germline V gene, CDR1 is SEHNR and CDR2 is FQNEAQ (reference sequence). The CDR3 spells CASSAWDRVRTEAFF. CDR3 nucleotides: TGTGCCAGCAGCGCCTGGGACAGGGTGAGGACTGAAGCTTTCTTT. Full variable domain (remainder filled in from reference TRBV7-9 and TRBJ1-1): DTGVSQNPRHKITKRGQNVTFRCDPISEHNRLYWYRQTLGQGPEFLTYFQNEAQLEKSRLLSDRFSAERPKGSFSTLEIQRTEQGDSAMYLCASSAWDRVRTEAFFGQGTRLTVV.

This rearrangement joins TRBV12-5 to TRBJ2-7, with 7 positions matching TRBD1. This CDR3 region has 17 residues. Looked up from germline, CDR1 is LGHNT and CDR2 is FRNRAP. J lost 3 bases, V lost 1 base, and 12 bases had no gene match. The CDR3 nucleotides are TGTGCTAGTGGTTTGGAGACAGGGACGGGCAGGAGCTACGAGCAGTACTTC. This encodes CASGLETGTGRSYEQYF.

The genes are TRBV7-6 and TRBJ2-7, with TRBD2 matching 7 bases. This CDR3 comprises 13 residues. V shed 3 bases and J 4 bases; nucleotides not matched to a gene: 3. The germline gives CDR1 SGHVS, CDR2 FNYEAQ. CDR3 sequence: CASSFGREYEQYF. In DNA, the CDR3 is TGTGCCAGCAGCTTCGGGCGGGAGTACGAGCAGTACTTC. Full variable domain (remainder filled in from reference TRBV7-6 and TRBJ2-7): GAGVSQSPRYKVTKRGQDVALRCDPISGHVSLYWYRQALGQGPEFLTYFNYEAQQDKSGLPNDRFSAERPEGSISTLTIQRTEQRDSAMYRCASSFGREYEQYFGPGTRLTVT.

This sequence joins TRBV30 and TRBJ1-5, with 7 bases lining up with TRBD1. Germline V lookup: CDR1 GTSNPN, CDR2 SVGIG (reference sequence). CDR3 size: 14 residues. V dropped 4 bases and J dropped 3; count of bases not matched to a gene: 6. The CDR3 nucleotides read TGTGCCTGGACCACGGGACAGCCCAATCAGCCCCAGCATTTT. Translation gives CAWTTGQPNQPQHF.

There are a few counts of this clone. The chain recombines TRBV5-4 with TRBJ1-2; D remains unclear. Trimming left V 4 bases short and J 0 bases short, with 13 bases between. The CDR3 extends over 15 amino acids. Germline V lookup: CDR1 SGHNT, CDR2 YYREEE (reference sequence). The CDR3 loop reads CASSPGVEANYGYTF. The CDR3 bases are TGTGCCAGCAGCCCAGGCGTTGAAGCTAACTATGGCTACACCTTC.

This clone came up once. V is TRBV18 and J is TRBJ2-3, with D unclear. This CDR3 has 14 residues. The germline V gene has CDR1 KGHSH and CDR2 LQKENI. Trimming took 4 bases from V and 0 from J, leaving 8 bases between them. This CDR3 reads CASSLLSSTDTQYF. The CDR3 nucleotides are TGTGCCAGCTCACTACTCTCTAGCACAGATACGCAGTATTTT.

The chain uses TRBV10-2 and TRBJ1-2; TRBD1 might be the D (6 bases). Trimming shortened V by 8 bases and J by 1 base, and 11 bases separated the two germline ends. This CDR3 region has 13 residues. The germline CDR1 and CDR2 sequences are WSHSY and SAAADI. The CDR3: CASGVDSNYGYTF. DNA for the CDR3: TGCGCCAGCGGAGTGGACAGTAACTATGGCTACACCTTC.

For this clone: An end of the junction does not agree with germline; a read error may underlie this. The identical CDR3 is also encoded by other nucleotide sequences in the sample. The chain combines TRBV2 with TRBJ2-7; TRBD2 aligns across 8 bases. The CDR3 totals 15 residues. The germline V gene has CDR1 SNHLY and CDR2 FYNNEI. The CDR3 bases are TGCGCCAGCAGTGAGGAAACACGGGGGGGCCTCGAGCAGTACTTC. Translating gives CASSEETRGGLEQYF.

This clone was observed a handful of times. V and J are TRBV6-6 and TRBJ2-7; weak D call: TRBD1 (6 bases). Germline assignment: CDR1 MNHNY and CDR2 SVGAGI (reference sequence). The CDR3 totals 13 residues. Between the trimmed V and J ends, which lost 6 bases and 4 bases, there was a span of 13 bases. The DNA for the CDR3 is TGTGCCAGCAGAAAAAACAGGGAATACGAGCAGTACTTC. The encoded protein is CASRKNREYEQYF.

The chain combines TRBV2 with TRBJ2-7; 7 bases match TRBD1. Trimming at V came to 6 bases and at J to 3 bases, leaving 8 bases not matched to a gene. The CDR3 runs to 14 residues. The V gene's germline CDR1 is SNHLY and CDR2 FYNNEI. This chain's CDR3 is CASRRDRPVYEQYF. The CDR3 nucleotides are TGTGCCAGCAGACGGGACAGACCCGTCTACGAGCAGTACTTC.

This clone has more than one count but fewer than ten. The J gene is TRBJ1-4, the V gene TRBV29-1, with 7 bases aligning to TRBD1. V trimming: 0 bases; J trimming: 6 bases; junction bases outside the gene matches: 4. The CDR3 runs 14 residues. The V gene's germline CDR1 is SQVTM and CDR2 ANQGSEA. CDR3 sequence: CSVEEGRGDEKLFF. In nucleotides, the CDR3 is TGCAGCGTTGAAGAAGGCAGGGGGGATGAAAAACTGTTTTTT. Full variable domain (remainder filled in from reference TRBV29-1 and TRBJ1-4): SAVISQKPSRDICQRGTSLTIQCQVDSQVTMMFWYRQQPGQSLTLIATANQGSEATYESGFVIDKFPISRPNLTFSTLTVSNMSPEDSSIYLCSVEEGRGDEKLFFGSGTQLSVL.

In this sample, this clone turned up a few times. This sequence joins TRBV27 and TRBJ2-7, with D maybe TRBD2 (6 bases). The V end lost 5 bases, the J end lost 5 bases, and 10 bases lay between the germline ends. This CDR3 comprises 12 residues. Germline CDR1 reads MNHEY; CDR2 reads SMNVEV (reference sequence). This CDR3 is CASSPRLDEQYF. CDR3 sequence (DNA): TGTGCCAGCAGTCCCCGACTAGACGAGCAGTACTTC.

This chain links TRBV27 with TRBJ1-5, with D perhaps TRBD1 (5 bases). The CDR3 consists of 14 residues. The germline CDR1 and CDR2 sequences are MNHEY and SMNVEV (reference sequence). Trimming pared 2 bases from V and 3 bases from J, leaving 8 bases between. The CDR3 spells CASSLTDNNQPQHF. As DNA, the CDR3 is TGTGCCAGCAGTTTAACGGACAACAATCAGCCCCAGCATTTT.